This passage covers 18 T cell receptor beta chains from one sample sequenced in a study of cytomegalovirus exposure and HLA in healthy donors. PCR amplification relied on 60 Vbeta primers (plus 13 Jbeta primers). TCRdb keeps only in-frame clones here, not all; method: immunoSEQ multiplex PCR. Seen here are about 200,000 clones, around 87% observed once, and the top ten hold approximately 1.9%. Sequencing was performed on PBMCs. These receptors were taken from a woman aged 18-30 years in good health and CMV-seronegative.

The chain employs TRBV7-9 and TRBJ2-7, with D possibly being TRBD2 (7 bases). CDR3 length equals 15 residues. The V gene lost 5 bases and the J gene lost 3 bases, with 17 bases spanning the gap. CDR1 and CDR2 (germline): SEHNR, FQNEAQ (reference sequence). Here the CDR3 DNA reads TGTGCCAGCAGCCCGGGGGGCGTGATTGACTACGAGCAGTACTTC. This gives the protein CASSPGGVIDYEQYF.

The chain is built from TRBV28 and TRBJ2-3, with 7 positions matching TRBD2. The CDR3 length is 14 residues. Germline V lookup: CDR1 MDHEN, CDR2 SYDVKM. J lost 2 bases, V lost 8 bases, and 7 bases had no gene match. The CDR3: CASADGGYTDTQYF. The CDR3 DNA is TGTGCCAGCGCGGACGGGGGGTACACAGATACGCAGTATTTT.

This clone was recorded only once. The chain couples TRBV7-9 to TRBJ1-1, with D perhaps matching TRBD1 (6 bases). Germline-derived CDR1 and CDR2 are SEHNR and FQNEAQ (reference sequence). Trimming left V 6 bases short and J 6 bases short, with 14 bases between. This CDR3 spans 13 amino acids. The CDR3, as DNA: TGTGCCAGCAGGGAGCGCAGGGGATCTGAAGCTTTCTTT. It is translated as CASRERRGSEAFF.

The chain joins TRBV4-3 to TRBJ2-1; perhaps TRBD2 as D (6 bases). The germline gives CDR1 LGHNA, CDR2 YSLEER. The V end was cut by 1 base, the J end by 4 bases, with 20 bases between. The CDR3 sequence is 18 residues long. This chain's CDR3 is CASSQGLALNPGYNEQFF. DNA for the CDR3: TGCGCCAGCAGCCAAGGCCTAGCGCTGAATCCGGGGTACAATGAGCAGTTCTTC.

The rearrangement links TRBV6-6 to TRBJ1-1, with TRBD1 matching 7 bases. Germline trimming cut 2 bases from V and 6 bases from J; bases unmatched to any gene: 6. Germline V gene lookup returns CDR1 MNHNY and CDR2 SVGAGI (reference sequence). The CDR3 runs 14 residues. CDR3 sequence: CASSYREGAAEAFF. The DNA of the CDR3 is TGTGCCAGCAGTTACCGGGAGGGGGCGGCTGAAGCTTTCTTT.

The CDR3 sequence is CASSPPGGRDTEAFF. As DNA, the CDR3 is TGCGCCAGCAGCCCGCCAGGCGGGAGGGACACTGAAGCTTTCTTT. The gene calls are TRBV5-1 and TRBJ1-1, with D unclear. There are 15 residues in the CDR3. CDR1 and CDR2 (germline): SGHRS, YFSETQ. The V gene lost 4 bases and the J gene lost 3 bases, with 16 bases spanning the gap.

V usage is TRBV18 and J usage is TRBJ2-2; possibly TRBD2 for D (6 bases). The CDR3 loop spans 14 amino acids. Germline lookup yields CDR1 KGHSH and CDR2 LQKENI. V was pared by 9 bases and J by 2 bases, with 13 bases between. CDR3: CASSGGENTGELFF. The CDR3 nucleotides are TGTGCCAGTTCTGGCGGGGAAAACACCGGGGAGCTGTTTTTT.

The CDR3 region is CASSPLAEPRHDEQYF. Written as DNA, the CDR3 is TGTGCCAGCTCCCCCCTGGCGGAGCCCCGCCACGACGAGCAGTACTTC. This chain uses TRBV18 with TRBJ2-7; D uncertain. The V and J ends lost 6 bases and 5 bases respectively, with 23 bases between them. The CDR3 covers 16 residues. The germline gives CDR1 KGHSH, CDR2 LQKENI.

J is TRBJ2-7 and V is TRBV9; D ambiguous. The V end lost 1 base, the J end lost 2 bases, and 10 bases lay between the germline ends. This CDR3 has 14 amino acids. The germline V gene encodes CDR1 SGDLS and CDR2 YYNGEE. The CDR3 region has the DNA TGTGCCAGCAGCGTAAGTTTAGTCCCCTACGAGCAGTACTTC. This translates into CASSVSLVPYEQYF.

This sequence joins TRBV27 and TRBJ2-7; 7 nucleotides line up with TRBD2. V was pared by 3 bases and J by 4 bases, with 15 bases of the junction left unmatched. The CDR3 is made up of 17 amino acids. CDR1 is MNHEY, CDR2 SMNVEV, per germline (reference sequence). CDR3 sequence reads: CASSFIPRASGIYEQYF. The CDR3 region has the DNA TGTGCCAGCAGTTTCATACCCAGAGCTAGCGGAATATACGAGCAGTACTTC.

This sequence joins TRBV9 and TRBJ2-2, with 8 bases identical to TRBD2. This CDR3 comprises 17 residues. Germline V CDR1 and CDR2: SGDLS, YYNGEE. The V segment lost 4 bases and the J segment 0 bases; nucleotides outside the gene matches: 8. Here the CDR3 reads CASSSLRGGSNTGELFF. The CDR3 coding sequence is TGTGCCAGCAGCTCCCTTCGGGGGGGTTCGAACACCGGGGAGCTGTTTTTT.

CDR3 in amino acids: CASRSRGSSYEQYF. The CDR3 DNA reads as TGTGCCAGCAGATCCAGGGGGAGCTCCTACGAGCAGTACTTC. The chain has TRBV5-6 and TRBJ2-5; 7 bases are shared with TRBD1. The J call is uncertain, as TRBJ2-7 better fits the DNA end. The CDR3 covers 14 residues. Germline CDR1 and CDR2: SGHDT and YYEEEE.

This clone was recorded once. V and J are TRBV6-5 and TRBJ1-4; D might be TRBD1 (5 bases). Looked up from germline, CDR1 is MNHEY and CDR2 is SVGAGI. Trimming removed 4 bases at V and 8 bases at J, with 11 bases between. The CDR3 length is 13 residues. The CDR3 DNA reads TGTGCCAGCAGTTGGCAGGGTCCGGAAAAACTGTTTTTT. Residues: CASSWQGPEKLFF.

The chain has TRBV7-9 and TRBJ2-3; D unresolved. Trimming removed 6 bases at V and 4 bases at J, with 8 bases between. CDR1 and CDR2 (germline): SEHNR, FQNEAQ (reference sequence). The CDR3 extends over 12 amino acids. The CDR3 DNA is TGTGCCAGCAGTTATAGTTCAGATACGCAGTATTTT. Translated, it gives CASSYSSDTQYF.

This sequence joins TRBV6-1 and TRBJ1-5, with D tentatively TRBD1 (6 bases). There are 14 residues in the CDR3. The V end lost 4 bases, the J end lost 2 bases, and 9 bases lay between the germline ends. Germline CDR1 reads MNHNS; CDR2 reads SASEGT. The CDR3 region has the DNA TGTGCCAGCAGTGGCTCAGGGGGCAATCAGCCCCAGCATTTT. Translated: CASSGSGGNQPQHF.

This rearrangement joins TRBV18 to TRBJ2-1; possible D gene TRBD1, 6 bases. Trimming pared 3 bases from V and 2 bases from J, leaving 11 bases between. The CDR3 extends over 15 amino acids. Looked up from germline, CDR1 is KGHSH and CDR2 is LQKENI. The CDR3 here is CASSPDSHPYNEQFF. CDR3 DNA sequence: TGTGCCAGCTCACCGGACAGCCACCCCTACAATGAGCAGTTCTTC.

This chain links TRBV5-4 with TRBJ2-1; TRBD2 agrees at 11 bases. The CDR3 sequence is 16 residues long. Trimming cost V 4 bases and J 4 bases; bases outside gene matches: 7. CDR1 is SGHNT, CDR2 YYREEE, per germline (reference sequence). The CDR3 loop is CASSPDTSGGYNEQFF. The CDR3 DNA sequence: TGTGCCAGCAGCCCAGACACTAGCGGGGGTTACAATGAGCAGTTCTTC.

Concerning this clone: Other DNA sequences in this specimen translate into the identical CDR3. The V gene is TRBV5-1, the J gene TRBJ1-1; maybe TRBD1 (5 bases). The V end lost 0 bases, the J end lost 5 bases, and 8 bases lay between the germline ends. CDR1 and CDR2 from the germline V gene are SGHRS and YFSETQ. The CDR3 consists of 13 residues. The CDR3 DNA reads TGCGCCAGCAGCTTGGTGGGGCGGACTGAAGCTTTCTTT. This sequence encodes CASSLVGRTEAFF.